A single T cell receptor beta chain is shown here with its context. A much larger clone differs from this one at a single base, so this may be a read error. In germline, CDR1 is MNHEY, CDR2 SMNVEV (reference sequence). This CDR3 has 17 residues. This sample is drawn from a study of molecular identifiers for immune sequencing clone quantification. TCRdb fed the PCR reads into MiXCR, producing one record per CDR3 protein. The table shows hundreds of thousands of distinct CDR3 sequences, with around 20% occurring only once. The material sequenced was naive CD8+ T cells from blood, with Jurkat cell RNA spiked in. As to subset: FACS-sorted CD8+CD4-CCR7+CD45RA+ naive T cells. This rearrangement joins TRBV27 to TRBJ1-2; TRBD1 aligns across 7 bases. This TCR was recovered from a human donor in good health. Some libraries in this study had Jurkat cell RNA spiked in. The CDR3 sequence: CAGSFIWGQSHNYGYTF. The CDR3 DNA sequence: TGTGCCGGCAGTTTTATTTGGGGACAGAGCCATAACTATGGCTACACCTTC.